This TCR beta chain was retrieved from a study of blood T cell repertoires in COVID-19. Looking at the study overall: There were acute and convalescent COVID-19 samples, and they came from the United States, Italy and Spain. The cDNA or gDNA used as material had been derived from T cells, B-cell-depleted T cells, or PBMCs.

Authors' analysis steps: Reference gene primer amplification gave nucleated cell count estimates. TCRdb's table, derived via immunoSEQ multiplex PCR, lists solely in-frame clones and lacks some. Clone size and V and J calls were adopted from that table, with D and trimming inferred from the DNA. The sample holds more than 70,000 clones; around 84% are singletons and the top ten take under 45%. The CDR3 is made up of 18 amino acids. With 0 bases removed from V and 0 bases from J, the gap between germline ends came to 15 bases. Germline V gene data show CDR1 as MRHNA and CDR2 as SNTAGT. This sequence was found in a woman aged 70-85 years with acute or convalescent COVID-19. The rearrangement uses TRBV6-4 and TRBJ1-5; perhaps TRBD1 as D (6 bases). The specimen sequenced was peripheral blood. The CDR3 bases are TGTGCCAGCAGTGACTCGAATTCGGGGACACCTAGCAATCAGCCCCAGCATTTT. As protein: CASSDSNSGTPSNQPQHF.